These 29 T cell receptor beta chains were sequenced from one sample in a study of T cells after yellow fever vaccination. One entry per CDR3 protein, called by TCRdb with MiXCR from the 5' RACE reads. This sample carries 500,000 to 650,000 distinct CDR3 sequences, 9% to 15% of them seen once, and the ten largest clones take about 15%. The source was PBMCs, collected on the day of the yellow fever booster vaccination. These receptors all come from a man aged 25 to 40 who received the YFV17D yellow fever vaccine.

This clonotype came up a few times. The chain uses TRBV20-1 and TRBJ1-4, with D maybe TRBD1 (5 bases). This CDR3 is 13 amino acids long. The germline V gene encodes CDR1 DFQATT and CDR2 SNEGSKA (reference sequence). With 6 bases removed from V and 10 bases from J, the gap between germline ends came to 18 bases. The DNA for the CDR3 is TGCAGTGCAGGGGACTCCCTCCTGGTAAAACTGTTTTTT. This gives the protein CSAGDSLLVKLFF.

Note on this clonotype: At one end the junction does not follow the germline gene, possibly because of a read error. V is TRBV20-1 and J is TRBJ1-4; weak D call: TRBD1 (5 bases). The CDR3 totals 16 residues. CDR1 is DFQATT and CDR2 is SNEGSKA in the germline V gene (reference sequence). CDR3 sequence (DNA): TGCTGTGCTAGAGATCTTACGACAGACCAGAATGAAAAACTGTTTTTT. Encoded protein: CCARDLTTDQNEKLFF.

This sequence joins TRBV29-1 and TRBJ2-3, with TRBD1 matching over 8 bases. The CDR3 is made up of 12 amino acids. The V segment lost 6 bases and the J segment 5 bases; nucleotides outside the gene matches: 4. From germline, CDR1 is SQVTM and CDR2 ANQGSEA. The CDR3 loop is CSVQGAGDTQYF. The CDR3 DNA reads TGCAGCGTCCAGGGGGCTGGAGATACGCAGTATTTT.

This clonotype was seen a handful of times. The chain combines TRBV29-1 with TRBJ2-7; a weak D match, TRBD2 (5 bases). Germline V gene data show CDR1 as SQVTM and CDR2 as ANQGSEA. V was clipped by 2 bases and J by 1 base, with 9 bases between them. The CDR3 loop spans 13 amino acids. CDR3 in DNA: TGCAGCGTTGAAAATCGGGGATCCTACGAGCAGTACTTC. The encoded protein is CSVENRGSYEQYF.

This clonotype was seen a handful of times. The CDR3 nucleotides read TGTGCCAGCAGCTCCGGGGACACTCGTAGGGACGAGCAGTACTTC. Translating it yields CASSSGDTRRDEQYF. The V gene is TRBV7-3, the J gene TRBJ2-7; D possibly corresponds to TRBD1 (6 bases). From germline, CDR1 is SGHTA and CDR2 FQGTGA. This CDR3 region has 15 residues. V shed 4 bases and J shed 5 bases, with 18 bases lying between them.

In this sample, this clonotype turned up a few times. V usage is TRBV29-1 and J usage is TRBJ2-3; D may be TRBD1 or TRBD2 (5 bases each). V lost 7 bases and J 2 bases, leaving 13 bases between the germline ends. Germline CDR1 SQVTM, CDR2 ANQGSEA. The CDR3 contains 13 residues. The CDR3 bases are TGCAGCGCCACCCGGGACCACACAGATACGCAGTATTTT. Translation: CSATRDHTDTQYF.

The table lists this clonotype with a few counts. The J gene is TRBJ2-7, the V gene TRBV7-2, with TRBD1 matching over 9 bases. Unmatched junction bases numbered 14, after V lost 4 bases and J lost 4 bases. The germline gives CDR1 SGHTA, CDR2 FQGNSA. CDR3 length: 17 amino acids. As DNA, the CDR3 is TGTGCCAGCAGCTCCCCCCCTGGGACAGGGCCAGGGTACGAGCAGTACTTC. Translating gives CASSSPPGTGPGYEQYF.

This clonotype was counted only a few times. This chain connects TRBV20-1 to TRBJ2-1; possibly TRBD2 for D (7 bases). CDR3 length: 14 amino acids. Trimming left V 7 bases short and J 9 bases short, with 22 bases between. CDR1 and CDR2 (germline): DFQATT, SNEGSKA (reference sequence). In DNA, the CDR3 is TGCAGTGGGGGGGCGCGGGGGCCCAGTGGTGAGCAGTTCTTC. Protein sequence: CSGGARGPSGEQFF.

V usage is TRBV20-1 and J usage is TRBJ2-5, with D possibly TRBD2 on 6 matching bases. Per the germline V gene, CDR1 is DFQATT and CDR2 is SNEGSKA (reference sequence). CDR3 size: 13 residues. Between the trimmed V and J ends, which lost 3 bases and 3 bases, there was a span of 11 bases. CDR3 sequence: CSARRTTKETQYF. The CDR3 region has the DNA TGCAGTGCTAGGCGGACTACCAAAGAGACCCAGTACTTC.

This clonotype was detected many times. The chain links TRBV12-3 or TRBV12-4 to TRBJ2-4, with D tentatively TRBD1 (6 bases). Trimming left V 3 bases short and J 0 bases short, with 9 bases between. This CDR3 spans 15 amino acids. In DNA form, the CDR3 reads TGTGCCAGCAGTTTTGGACAGCTAGCCAAAAACATTCAGTACTTC. This translates into CASSFGQLAKNIQYF.

The table lists this clonotype with a few counts. This chain links TRBV7-9 with TRBJ2-7, with D unclear. V was cut by 2 bases and J by 1 base, with 12 bases left in between. From germline, CDR1 is SEHNR and CDR2 FQNEAQ (reference sequence). The CDR3 loop spans 15 amino acids. The CDR3 DNA is TGTGCCAGCAGCTTAAGCACAGATCCGTCCTACGAGCAGTACTTC. Translation gives CASSLSTDPSYEQYF.

This chain connects TRBV5-6 to TRBJ1-1; D not certain. CDR1 and CDR2 from the germline V gene are SGHDT and YYEEEE. This CDR3 comprises 16 residues. V lost 2 bases and J 1 base, leaving 15 bases between the germline ends. CDR3 DNA: TGTGCCAGCAGCTTCACGCCCCAAGTGAGGAACACTGAAGCTTTCTTT. Translated, it gives CASSFTPQVRNTEAFF.

The chain couples TRBV20-1 to TRBJ2-7, with D perhaps matching TRBD2 (6 bases). The CDR3 loop spans 12 amino acids. Trimming took off 6 bases at V and 4 bases at J, with 13 bases between the two ends. CDR1 and CDR2 (germline): DFQATT, SNEGSKA (reference sequence). DNA for the CDR3: TGCAGTGCCGCCCGGGGGAATTACGAGCAGTACTTC. As protein: CSAARGNYEQYF.

The genes are TRBV5-5 and TRBJ2-6; TRBD2 is a possible D gene (5 bases). Germline CDR1 reads SGHKS; CDR2 reads YYEKEE (reference sequence). The CDR3 totals 16 residues. The ends were cut back, 3 bases at V and 0 bases at J, with 10 bases in the middle. CDR3 in amino acids: CASSWIASSGANVLTF. Written as DNA, the CDR3 is TGTGCCAGCAGCTGGATAGCGTCCTCTGGGGCCAACGTCCTGACTTTC.

This clonotype was detected many times. The chain links TRBV4-2 to TRBJ2-1; D unclear. Trimming took 0 bases from V and 9 from J, leaving 12 bases between them. CDR3 length: 14 amino acids. CDR1 LGHNA and CDR2 YNFKEQ come from the germline V gene. CDR3 in DNA: TGTGCCAGCAGCCAAGAGCGACGCGGCGGTGAGCAGTTCTTC. It yields the protein CASSQERRGGEQFF.

This clonotype was counted ten times or more. The J gene is TRBJ1-5, the V gene TRBV19; 8 bases agree with TRBD1. The germline V gene encodes CDR1 LNHDA and CDR2 SQIVND (reference sequence). The CDR3 consists of 14 residues. V trimming: 2 bases; J trimming: 7 bases; junction bases outside the gene matches: 4. CDR3 sequence reads: CASSITGGVQPQHF. The CDR3 DNA follows: TGTGCCAGTAGTATAACAGGGGGGGTGCAGCCCCAGCATTTT.

The sample holds a few counts of this clonotype. This sequence joins TRBV12-3 or TRBV12-4 and TRBJ2-3; 8 bases align to TRBD2. V gave up 7 bases and J gave up 5 bases; unmatched junction bases: 11. The CDR3 sequence is 15 residues long. CDR3 nucleotides: TGTGCCAGCACCCGGGGAGCGGGAGAGGGAGATACGCAGTATTTT. This encodes CASTRGAGEGDTQYF.

In this sample, this clonotype turned up many times. This chain uses TRBV5-1 with TRBJ1-2; the D gene is possibly TRBD1 (6 bases). The CDR3 is 14 residues long. Germline V gives CDR1 SGHRS, CDR2 YFSETQ. V was clipped by 3 bases and J by 4 bases, with 13 bases between them. CDR3 in amino acids: CASSSGQPGYGYTF. In DNA, the CDR3 is TGCGCCAGCAGCTCCGGACAGCCCGGCTATGGCTACACCTTC.

V gene TRBV7-2 combines with J gene TRBJ2-1; D may be TRBD1 or TRBD2 (6 bases each). V lost 5 bases and J lost 15, with 23 bases in between. Germline CDR1 and CDR2: SGHTA and FQGNSA. The CDR3 contains 14 residues. Here the CDR3 DNA reads TGTGCCAGCAGCGTAAGGGACCAGTTCAAGGGGGGGTTCTTC. Its protein is CASSVRDQFKGGFF.

This clonotype was detected many times. V is TRBV7-9 and J is TRBJ2-1, with 9 nucleotides matching TRBD1. CDR3 length: 14 residues. Germline CDR1 reads SEHNR; CDR2 reads FQNEAQ (reference sequence). V lost 5 bases to trimming and J lost 5 bases; unmatched junction nucleotides: 4. In DNA form, the CDR3 reads TGTGCCAGCAGCGCCGGACAGGGGAACAATGAGCAGTTCTTC. Residues: CASSAGQGNNEQFF.

The V and J genes are TRBV11-2 and TRBJ2-5; 12 bases align to TRBD2. J was trimmed by 4 bases and V by 5 bases; bases with no gene match: 5. Germline-derived CDR1 and CDR2 are SGHAT and FQNNGV. CDR3 length: 15 amino acids. The CDR3 protein is CASSLGLAGLETQYF. The DNA of the CDR3 is TGTGCCAGCAGCCTCGGACTAGCGGGATTAGAGACCCAGTACTTC. Complete variable domain (other parts from reference TRBV11-2 and TRBJ2-5): EAGVAQSPRYKIIEKRQSVAFWCNPISGHATLYWYQQILGQGPKLLIQFQNNGVVDDSQLPKDRFSAERLKGVDSTLKIQPAKLEDSAVYLCASSLGLAGLETQYFGPGTRLLVL.

The CDR3 protein is CASSFSGTSGQETQYF. Written as DNA, the CDR3 is TGCGCCAGCAGCTTTTCCGGGACTAGCGGGCAAGAGACCCAGTACTTC. The J gene is TRBJ2-5, the V gene TRBV5-1; 12 bases fit TRBD2. V was pared by 2 bases and J by 2 bases, with 4 bases of the junction left unmatched. Germline CDR1 SGHRS, CDR2 YFSETQ. The CDR3 sequence is 16 residues long.

The chain couples TRBV6-5 to TRBJ2-7; 14 nucleotides agree with TRBD2. V lost 3 bases to trimming and J lost 4 bases; unmatched junction nucleotides: 8. Germline assignment: CDR1 MNHEY and CDR2 SVGAGI. The CDR3 loop spans 17 amino acids. The CDR3 sequence is CASSYSTGTSGSYEQYF. The CDR3 DNA sequence: TGTGCCAGCAGTTATTCCACCGGGACTAGCGGGAGTTACGAGCAGTACTTC.

This clonotype was counted between two and nine times. The rearrangement joins TRBV20-1 to TRBJ2-7, with 7 bases identical to TRBD2. Trimming removed 7 bases from V and 0 bases from J; junction bases left unmatched: 6. Germline CDR1 and CDR2: DFQATT and SNEGSKA (reference sequence). The CDR3 has 13 residues. CDR3 DNA: TGCAGTGTCCCTAGCGGCAGCTCCTACGAGCAGTACTTC. Its translation is CSVPSGSSYEQYF.

There are a few counts of this clonotype. The chain employs TRBV12-3 or TRBV12-4 and TRBJ2-3; possibly TRBD2 for D (6 bases). The V gene lost 5 bases and the J gene lost 1 base, with 13 bases spanning the gap. CDR3 length equals 15 residues. The CDR3 is CASSRGASGTDTQYF. The CDR3 coding sequence is TGTGCCAGCAGTCGAGGGGCTAGCGGCACAGATACGCAGTATTTT.

The chain is built from TRBV18 and TRBJ2-1; 8 nucleotides match TRBD1. CDR3 length equals 16 residues. The junction had 8 bases not matched to a gene; V was cut back by 1 base and J by 6 bases. CDR1 KGHSH and CDR2 LQKENI come from the germline V gene. The CDR3 DNA sequence: TGTGCCAGCTCACCACTGATTGACAGGGGTATCAATGAGCAGTTCTTC. Its protein is CASSPLIDRGINEQFF.

The V call is TRBV12-3 or TRBV12-4, the J call TRBJ2-1; TRBD2 is a possible D gene (5 bases). The ends were cut back, 6 bases at V and 3 bases at J, with 12 bases in the middle. CDR3 length: 14 amino acids. The CDR3 DNA reads TGTGCCAGCAGCCGTCGGGGTGGCTACAATGAGCAGTTCTTC. Translation gives CASSRRGGYNEQFF.

The chain links TRBV5-6 to TRBJ1-2, with D hard to call. This CDR3 region has 15 residues. Trimming removed 0 bases at V and 0 bases at J, with 9 bases between. CDR1 and CDR2 (germline): SGHDT, YYEEEE. DNA for the CDR3: TGTGCCAGCAGCTTGGGGGCAGGATCTAACTATGGCTACACCTTC. It specifies CASSLGAGSNYGYTF.

The chain combines TRBV7-2 with TRBJ2-7; TRBD2 matches at 7 bases. The V gene end was trimmed by 2 bases and the J gene end by 3 bases; junction bases not matched to a gene: 4. Germline lookup yields CDR1 SGHTA and CDR2 FQGNSA. There are 14 residues in the CDR3. CDR3 in amino acids: CASSLLLANYEQYF. CDR3 sequence (DNA): TGTGCCAGCAGCTTATTACTAGCGAACTACGAGCAGTACTTC. The full variable domain, its missing parts supplied by reference TRBV7-2 and TRBJ2-7, is GAGVSQSPSNKVTEKGKDVELRCDPISGHTALYWYRQSLGQGLEFLIYFQGNSAPDKSGLPSDRFSAERTGGSVSTLTIQRTQQEDSAVYLCASSLLLANYEQYFGPGTRLTVT.